The 5 T cell receptor beta chains below were found in one sample sequenced in a study of blood T cell repertoires in COVID-19 (TCRdb year 2020). Library preparation used the immunoSEQ multiplex PCR assay. TCRdb took over this immuneACCESS table, retaining in-frame rearrangements with V and J assigned. Such tables are incomplete; in checked studies, under half of the missing clones stem from an unresolved V gene, and the remainder is unexplained. This sample holds nearly 110,000 clones; less than 85% were observed only once. Of the sample, 11% to 15% is held by the ten largest clones. What was sequenced was peripheral blood. The receptors were gathered from an older woman with acute or convalescent COVID-19.

V and J are TRBV6-5 and TRBJ2-3; D gene ambiguous. V was cut by 5 bases and J by 6 bases, with 9 bases left in between. Germline V gene sequence: CDR1 MNHEY, CDR2 SVGAGI. This CDR3 is 12 amino acids long. The CDR3 coding sequence is TGTGCCAGCAGTATTATCGGGGATACGCAGTATTTT. As protein: CASSIIGDTQYF.

This chain links TRBV27 with TRBJ2-3, with 11 bases identical to TRBD1. After removal of 6 bases from V and 2 bases from J, the junction contained 4 bases not matched to a gene. Per germline, CDR1 MNHEY and CDR2 SMNVEV (reference sequence). The CDR3 runs 15 residues. CDR3 nucleotide sequence: TGTGCCAGCAGAAGGACAGGGGGCCTCACAGATACGCAGTATTTT. It is translated as CASRRTGGLTDTQYF.

The V gene is TRBV12-5, the J gene TRBJ1-5; TRBD1 agrees at 11 bases. Germline lookup yields CDR1 LGHNT and CDR2 FRNRAP. The CDR3 is made up of 16 amino acids. The trim removed 5 bases at V and 0 bases at J, leaving 3 bases unmatched. The CDR3 sequence: CASGPGTGGSNQPQHF. CDR3 sequence (DNA): TGTGCTAGTGGTCCCGGGACAGGGGGTAGCAATCAGCCCCAGCATTTT.

This clone appeared once. The genes are TRBV7-2 and TRBJ1-5; D not certain. The germline gives CDR1 SGHTA, CDR2 FQGNSA. Trimming removed 0 bases at V and 7 bases at J, with 13 bases between. This CDR3 spans 15 amino acids. The CDR3 here is CASSLAGSSGQPQHF. In nucleotides, the CDR3 is TGTGCCAGCAGCTTAGCCGGGTCTTCGGGGCAGCCCCAGCATTTT.

This chain joins TRBV4-2 and TRBJ2-3, with 12 bases fitting TRBD2. The V segment lost 4 bases and the J segment 5 bases; nucleotides outside the gene matches: 13. Germline V gene sequence: CDR1 LGHNA, CDR2 YNFKEQ. The CDR3 extends over 18 amino acids. CDR3: CASSPRRSSGGDKDTQYF. The DNA of the CDR3 is TGTGCCAGCAGCCCCCGGCGGTCTAGCGGGGGGGATAAAGATACGCAGTATTTT.